This is a list of T cell receptor beta chains from one sample in a study of cytomegalovirus exposure and HLA in healthy donors. Method: immunoSEQ multiplex PCR; TCRdb's copy keeps in-frame clones and lacks some. The data contain about 130,000 clones, around nine tenths of them singletons. The sequenced material came from PBMCs. These receptors came from a man aged 30 to 45 in good health and CMV-seronegative. The CDR3 runs from the conserved cysteine through the conserved F or W. D genes are given only for firm matches. Clone size is stated in some rows and not others, as once, few, many or a class when expanded.

cdr3_nt	cdr3_aa	v_call	j_call	clone_size	d_call
TGTGCCACCAGCAGAGATCGAGACAGGACGGAGACCCAGTACTTC	CATSRDRDRTETQYF	TRBV15	TRBJ2-5	.	.
TGTGCCAGCATCAGAAGGAGAGCATCCTATAATTCACCCCTCCACTTT	CASIRRRASYNSPLHF	TRBV28	TRBJ1-6	.	.
TGTGCCAGCAGCCCAAGGGGGGCTAGCGGGGGCTACGAGCAGTACTTC	CASSPRGASGGYEQYF	TRBV5-4	TRBJ2-7	.	TRBD2
TGTGCCAGCAGCTTAACACAGAACACCGGGGAGCTGTTTTTT	CASSLTQNTGELFF	TRBV7-9	TRBJ2-2	.	.
TGCGCCAGCAACCGCCTGGGAGGGAACACTGAAGCTTTCTTT	CASNRLGGNTEAFF	TRBV5-1	TRBJ1-1	.	.
TGTGCCAGCAGTTCGACTAGCGGGGGGCCTCCGGGGCAGTACTTC	CASSSTSGGPPGQYF	TRBV6-5	TRBJ2-7	.	TRBD2
TGTGCCAGCAGCCTTGACAGGTCCGAGCAGTACTTC	CASSLDRSEQYF	TRBV11-2	TRBJ2-7	.	.
TGTGCCAGCAGTCTATCCAATCAGGGTTCACCCCTCCACTTT	CASSLSNQGSPLHF	TRBV2	TRBJ1-6	few	.
TGTGCCAGCAGAGCCATCGGACAGGGCGCCTACAATGAGCAGTTCTTC	CASRAIGQGAYNEQFF	TRBV2	TRBJ2-1	.	TRBD1
TGTGCCAGCAGCCCAACGAGGACAGGGGTGGAGACCCAGTACTTC	CASSPTRTGVETQYF	TRBV7-2	TRBJ2-5	.	TRBD1
TGTGCCACCAGCAGACGACGGGGACAGGGTACAGATACGCAGTATTTT	CATSRRRGQGTDTQYF	TRBV15	TRBJ2-3	.	TRBD1
TGTGCCAGCAGCCCTTACCAGTCCTATGGCTACACCTTC	CASSPYQSYGYTF	TRBV11-1	TRBJ1-2	.	.
TGTGCCAGCAGCTTGTCCGGGGTCAGTGAAAAACTGTTTTTT	CASSLSGVSEKLFF	TRBV5-4	TRBJ1-4	.	.
TGTGCCAGTAGTATATACAGGGGGCAAGAGACCCAGTACTTC	CASSIYRGQETQYF	TRBV19	TRBJ2-5	.	TRBD1
TGCAGCGTTCCCGGACTAGCGGGGGGGCACTATGAGCAGTTCTTC	CSVPGLAGGHYEQFF	TRBV29-1	TRBJ2-1	.	TRBD2
TGTGCCAGCAGTGATAATGGTCCGAGAAGCAATCAGCCCCAGCATTTT	CASSDNGPRSNQPQHF	TRBV2	TRBJ1-5	few	.
TGTGCCAGCAGCTTGACAGGAAATCAGCCCCAGCATTTT	CASSLTGNQPQHF	TRBV7-2	TRBJ1-5	.	.
TGCGCCAGCAGCTCGGGGGGGCCCTCCTACGAGCAGTACTTC	CASSSGGPSYEQYF	TRBV5-1	TRBJ2-7	.	TRBD2
TGTGCCAGCGTTAGGAGCACCGGGGAGCTGTTTTTT	CASVRSTGELFF	TRBV7-8	TRBJ2-2	once	.
TGTGCCACCCGGACAGTACAAGAGACCCAGTACTTC	CATRTVQETQYF	TRBV27	TRBJ2-5	.	.
TGTGCCAGCAGCCTACAGGGGAATCAAAAACTGTTTTTT	CASSLQGNQKLFF	TRBV6-1	TRBJ1-4	.	TRBD1
TGTGCCAGCAGTCACTACACTAGCGGCACAGATACGCAGTATTTT	CASSHYTSGTDTQYF	TRBV27	TRBJ2-3	once	TRBD2
TGTGCCATCAGTGCGGAGGTGGTCTACGAGCAGTACTTC	CAISAEVVYEQYF	TRBV10-3	TRBJ2-7	.	.
TGCGCCAGCAGCTTGACAGGGGGGACTGAAGCTTTCTTT	CASSLTGGTEAFF	TRBV5-1	TRBJ1-1	.	TRBD1
TGTGCCAGCAGGAGGGACAGCTCCTACGAGCAGTACTTC	CASRRDSSYEQYF	TRBV6-5	TRBJ2-7	few	TRBD1
TGTGCCAGCGCTATCCATGTAGGAGACTACGAGCAGTACTTC	CASAIHVGDYEQYF	TRBV6-5	TRBJ2-7	.	.
TGTGCCAGCAGCTTAGGGGGGGTTACAGGGGAGTCACCCCTCCACTTT	CASSLGGVTGESPLHF	TRBV7-6	TRBJ1-6	.	TRBD1